The present T cell receptor beta chain was sequenced within a study of T cells in tuberculosis. Each clinical donor contributed on average around 92,000 T cells from unsorted cryopreserved PBMC. Germline CDR1 reads SGHRS; CDR2 reads YFSETQ. V lost 5 bases and J lost 0, with 11 bases in between. This CDR3 has 14 amino acids. Here immunoSEQ multiplex PCR was the method, and the copy in TCRdb shows in-frame clones only, minus some. The profile shows about 22,000 clones, more than 95% of them singletons. This clone was seen once. Its target is not known. Study-wide results and caveats: Active tuberculosis patients had shorter CDR3-alpha; the beta difference was nonsignificant.

Sample: PBMCs. V is TRBV5-1 and J is TRBJ1-1; no definite D call. The sequence came from a donor between 10 and 35 years old with latent tuberculosis or without tuberculosis infection. CDR3 loop: CASSIGGLNTEAFF. The CDR3 DNA reads as TGCGCCAGCAGTATAGGAGGACTGAACACTGAAGCTTTCTTT.